These T cell receptor beta chains were read from a single sample in a study of T cells in Graves' hyperthyroidism and ophthalmopathy. Each CDR3 protein gets one entry after TCRdb re-called the multiplex PCR reads with MiXCR. The sample includes about 380,000 distinct CDR3 sequences, roughly 15% seen only once; the top ten take about 19%. The sequenced material came from blood. Source of these receptors: a woman aged 30 to 39 with Graves' ophthalmopathy. The CDR3 runs from the conserved cysteine through the conserved F or W. The D gene is left open where the match is weak. Only part of the rows carry a size: once, few, many, or a class if the clone is expanded.

size	D	V	J	CDR3	DNA
.	.	TRBV4-1	TRBJ1-5	CASSPGDNSNQPQHF	TGTGCCAGCAGCCCAGGGGACAATAGCAATCAGCCCCAGCATTTT
.	TRBD1	TRBV27	TRBJ2-3	CASRRQGATDTQYF	TGTGCCAGCAGGCGACAGGGGGCGACAGATACGCAGTATTTT
few	.	TRBV6-1	TRBJ2-5	CASRQGTAGETQYF	TGTGCCAGCAGGCAGGGGACCGCGGGGGAGACCCAGTACTTC
.	TRBD1	TRBV5-6	TRBJ1-6	CASSVRQGALVSPLHF	TGTGCCAGCAGCGTCCGACAGGGGGCGTTGGTTTCACCCCTCCACTTT
.	.	TRBV30	TRBJ2-7	CACRTGSSYEQYF	TGTGCCTGCAGGACTGGGAGCTCCTACGAGCAGTACTTC
many	.	TRBV11-2	TRBJ2-1	CASSLEGAGRSQFF	TGTGCCAGCAGCTTAGAGGGGGCGGGGCGGTCACAGTTCTTC
many	.	TRBV18	TRBJ2-5	CASSPPGPTKETQYF	TGTGCCAGCTCACCACCGGGGCCGACGAAAGAGACCCAGTACTTC
many	.	TRBV6-1	TRBJ2-7	CASRAQTSLPYEQYF	TGTGCCAGCAGAGCACAGACTTCCTTGCCCTACGAGCAGTACTTC
many	.	TRBV2	TRBJ1-1	CASSETQAGNTEAFF	TGTGCCAGCAGTGAGACCCAGGCGGGAAACACTGAAGCTTTCTTT
few	TRBD2	TRBV5-4	TRBJ2-5	CASRWSGVQETQYF	TGTGCCAGCAGATGGAGCGGGGTCCAAGAGACCCAGTACTTC
many	TRBD2	TRBV24-1	TRBJ2-5	CATSDPRLAGGQETQYF	TGTGCCACCAGTGATCCACGACTAGCGGGGGGACAAGAGACCCAGTACTTC
.	TRBD1	TRBV7-2	TRBJ2-7	CASSLQGQGYYEQYF	TGTGCCAGCAGCTTACAGGGACAGGGTTACTACGAGCAGTACTTC
many	TRBD2	TRBV11-1	TRBJ2-5	CASSTGLAGTETQYF	TGTGCCAGCAGCACGGGACTAGCGGGGACGGAGACCCAGTACTTC
many	TRBD1	TRBV12-3/TRBV12-4	TRBJ2-5	CASSLQGEETQYF	TGTGCCAGCAGCCTACAGGGGGAAGAGACCCAGTACTTC
many	.	TRBV3-1	TRBJ2-7	CASRRNRGAYEQYF	TGTGCCAGCAGGCGGAATAGGGGGGCCTACGAGCAGTACTTC
many	.	TRBV12-3/TRBV12-4	TRBJ2-1	CASSLVGGPNEQFF	TGTGCCAGCAGTTTAGTGGGGGGGCCAAATGAGCAGTTCTTC